This record looks at one T cell receptor (beta chain) sequence and its context. The data are from a study of blood T cell repertoires in COVID-19. Data came from immunoSEQ multiplex PCR; TCRdb stores just in-frame clones and leaves some out. The sample carries roughly 150,000 clones, 84% recorded once. With 4 bases clipped from V and 4 bases from J, the junction kept 4 bases outside the gene matches. In germline, CDR1 is SGHTA, CDR2 FQGNSA. CDR3 length equals 15 residues. The J gene is TRBJ1-2, the V gene TRBV7-2; TRBD1 aligns across 12 bases. This sequence was found in an elderly woman with COVID-19, enrolled during active disease. Sequencing input: peripheral blood. The CDR3 nucleotides read TGTGCCAGCAGCTGGGGACAGGGGGCGCGCTATGGCTACACCTTC. Residues: CASSWGQGARYGYTF.